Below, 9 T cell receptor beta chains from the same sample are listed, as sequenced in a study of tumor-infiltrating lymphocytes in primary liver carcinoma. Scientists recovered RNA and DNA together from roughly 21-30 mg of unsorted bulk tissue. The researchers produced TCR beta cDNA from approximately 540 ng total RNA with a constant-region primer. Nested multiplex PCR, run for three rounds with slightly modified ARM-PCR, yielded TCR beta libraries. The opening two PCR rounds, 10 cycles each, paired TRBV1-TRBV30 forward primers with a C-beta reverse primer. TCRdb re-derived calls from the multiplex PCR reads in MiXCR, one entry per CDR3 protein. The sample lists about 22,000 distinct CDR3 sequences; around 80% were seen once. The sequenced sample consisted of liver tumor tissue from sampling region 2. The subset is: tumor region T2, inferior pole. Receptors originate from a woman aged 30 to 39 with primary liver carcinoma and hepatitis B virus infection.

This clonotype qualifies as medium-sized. The CDR3 sequence: CASSQVPAGGPRAGELFF. CDR3 bases: TGCGCCAGCAGCCAAGTTCCAGCGGGAGGGCCGAGGGCCGGGGAGCTGTTTTTT. The chain has TRBV4-3 and TRBJ2-2; 10 bases are a match to TRBD2. J gave up 6 bases and V 1 base, and 11 bases lay outside the gene matches. Germline V gene sequence: CDR1 LGHNA, CDR2 YSLEER. This CDR3 comprises 18 residues.

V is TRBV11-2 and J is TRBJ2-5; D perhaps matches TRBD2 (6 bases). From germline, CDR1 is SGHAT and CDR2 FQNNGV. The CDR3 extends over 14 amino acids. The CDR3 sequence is CISSFPGSWEAQYF. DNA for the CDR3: TGTATCAGCAGCTTCCCGGGGAGCTGGGAGGCCCAGTACTTC. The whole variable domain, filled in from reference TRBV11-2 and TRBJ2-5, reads EAGVAQSPRYKIIEKRQSVAFWCNPISGHATLYWYQQILGQGPKLLIQFQNNGVVDDSQLPKDRFSAERLKGVDSTLKIQPAKLEDSAVYLCISSFPGSWEAQYFGPGTRLLVL.

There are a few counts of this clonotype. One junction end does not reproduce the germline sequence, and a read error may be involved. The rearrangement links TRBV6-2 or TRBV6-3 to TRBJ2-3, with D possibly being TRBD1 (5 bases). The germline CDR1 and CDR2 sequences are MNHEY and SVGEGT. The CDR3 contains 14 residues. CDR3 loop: CASSYSIAQGAILF. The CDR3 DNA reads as TGTGCCAGCAGTTACTCGATCGCGCAGGGCGCTATTCTTTTT.

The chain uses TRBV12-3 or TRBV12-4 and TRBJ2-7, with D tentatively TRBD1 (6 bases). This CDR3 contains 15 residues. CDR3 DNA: TGTACCATCCTACAATCAGGTACACAGGGTTACGAGCAGTACTTC. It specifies CTILQSGTQGYEQYF.

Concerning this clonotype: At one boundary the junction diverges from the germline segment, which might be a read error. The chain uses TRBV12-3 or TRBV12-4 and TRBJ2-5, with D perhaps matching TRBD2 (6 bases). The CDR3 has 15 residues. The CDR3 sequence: CISGTYPGSEETRYF. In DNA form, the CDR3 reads TGTATCAGCGGCACCTACCCCGGGAGCGAAGAGACCCGGTACTTC.

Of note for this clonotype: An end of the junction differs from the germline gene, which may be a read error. The CDR3 DNA reads as TGCGCCAGCAGATTACGGGGGTTTGGGGCCAGCGTCCTGACTTTC. As protein: CASRLRGFGASVLTF. The genes are TRBV6-5 and TRBJ2-6; TRBD2 might be the D (6 bases). Germline V lookup: CDR1 MNHEY, CDR2 SVGAGI. The CDR3 is made up of 15 amino acids.

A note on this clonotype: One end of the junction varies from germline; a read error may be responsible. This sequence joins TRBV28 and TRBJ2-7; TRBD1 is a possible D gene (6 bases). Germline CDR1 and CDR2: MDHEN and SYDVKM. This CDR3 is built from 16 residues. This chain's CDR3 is CAGSLSTGGQSYEQYF. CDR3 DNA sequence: TGTGCCGGCAGTTTATCGACCGGCGGACAGTCCTACGAGCAGTACTTC.

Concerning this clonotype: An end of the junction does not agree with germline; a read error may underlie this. CDR3 residues: CAGSPGPGLFAKNIHYF. CDR3 sequence (DNA): TGTGCCGGCAGTCCCGGTCCCGGCTTGTTTGCCAAAAACATCCATTACTTC. The chain is built from TRBV6-5 and TRBJ2-4; D unresolved. Germline V CDR1 and CDR2: MNHEY, SVGAGI. The CDR3 loop spans 17 amino acids.

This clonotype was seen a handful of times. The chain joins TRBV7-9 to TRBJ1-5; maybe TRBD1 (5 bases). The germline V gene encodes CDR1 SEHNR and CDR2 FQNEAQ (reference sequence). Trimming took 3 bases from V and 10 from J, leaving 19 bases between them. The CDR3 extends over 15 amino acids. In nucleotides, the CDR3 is TGTGCCAGCAGCTTGACGACCGGGAGGGGTCAACCCCAGCATTTT. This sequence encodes CASSLTTGRGQPQHF.